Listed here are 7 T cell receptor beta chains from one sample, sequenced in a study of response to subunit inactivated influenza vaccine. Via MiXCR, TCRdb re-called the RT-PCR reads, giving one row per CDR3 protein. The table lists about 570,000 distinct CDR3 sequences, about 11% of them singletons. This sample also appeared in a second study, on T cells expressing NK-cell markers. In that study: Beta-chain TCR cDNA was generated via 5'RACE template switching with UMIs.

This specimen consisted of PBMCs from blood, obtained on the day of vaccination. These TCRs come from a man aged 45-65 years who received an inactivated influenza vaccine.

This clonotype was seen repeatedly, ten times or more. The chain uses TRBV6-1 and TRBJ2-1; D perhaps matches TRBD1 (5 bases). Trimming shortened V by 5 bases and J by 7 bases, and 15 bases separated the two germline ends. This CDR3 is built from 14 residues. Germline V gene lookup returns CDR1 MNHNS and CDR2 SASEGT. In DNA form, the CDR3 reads TGTGCCAGCAGTCCCCGAGGCAGGGATAATGAGCAGTTCTTC. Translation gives CASSPRGRDNEQFF.

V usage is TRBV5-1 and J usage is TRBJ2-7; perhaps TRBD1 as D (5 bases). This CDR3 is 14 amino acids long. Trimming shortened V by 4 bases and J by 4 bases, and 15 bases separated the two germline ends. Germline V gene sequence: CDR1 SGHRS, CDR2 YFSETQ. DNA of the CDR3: TGCGCCAGCAGCCCCTCGCAGGGTAATTACGAGCAGTACTTC. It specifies CASSPSQGNYEQYF.

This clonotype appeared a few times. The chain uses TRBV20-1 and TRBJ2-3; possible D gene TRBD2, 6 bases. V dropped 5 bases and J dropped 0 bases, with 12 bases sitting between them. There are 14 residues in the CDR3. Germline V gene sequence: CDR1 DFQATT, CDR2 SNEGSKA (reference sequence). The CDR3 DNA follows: TGCAGTGCTTCACTAGCCCTTAGCACAGATACGCAGTATTTT. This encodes CSASLALSTDTQYF.

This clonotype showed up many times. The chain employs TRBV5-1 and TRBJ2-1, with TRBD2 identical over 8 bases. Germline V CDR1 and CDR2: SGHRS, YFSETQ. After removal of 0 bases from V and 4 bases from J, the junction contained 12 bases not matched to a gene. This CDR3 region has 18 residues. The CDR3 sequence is CASSLGQIGLAYYNEQFF. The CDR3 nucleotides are TGCGCCAGCAGCTTGGGACAGATTGGACTAGCTTATTACAATGAGCAGTTCTTC.

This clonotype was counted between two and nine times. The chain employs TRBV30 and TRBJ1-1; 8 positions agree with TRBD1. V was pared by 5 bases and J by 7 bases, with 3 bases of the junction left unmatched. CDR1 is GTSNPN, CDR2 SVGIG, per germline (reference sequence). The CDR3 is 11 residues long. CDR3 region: CAWGRGLEAFF. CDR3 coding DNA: TGTGCCTGGGGCAGGGGGCTTGAAGCTTTCTTT.

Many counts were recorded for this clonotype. The CDR3 nucleotides read TGCAGCGTTCTGGGCAGGGAGGAAAAACTGTTTTTT. Translating it yields CSVLGREEKLFF. V usage is TRBV29-1 and J usage is TRBJ1-4; possibly TRBD1 for D (5 bases). CDR1 is SQVTM and CDR2 is ANQGSEA in the germline V gene. This CDR3 spans 12 amino acids. V was shortened by 5 bases and J by 8 bases, with 12 bases between the two germline ends.

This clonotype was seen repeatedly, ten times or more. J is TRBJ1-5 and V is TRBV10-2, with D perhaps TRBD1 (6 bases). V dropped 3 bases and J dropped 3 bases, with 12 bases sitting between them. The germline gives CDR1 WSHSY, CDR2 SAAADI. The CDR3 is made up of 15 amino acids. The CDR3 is CASSDEQGNNQPQHF. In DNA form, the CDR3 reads TGCGCCAGCAGTGATGAACAGGGAAACAATCAGCCCCAGCATTTT.